This entry lists 9 T cell receptor beta chains sequenced from one sample in a study of CD8 T cells in Susac syndrome. When the RNA was reverse transcribed, random hexamers were used with an input of roughly 0.45 to 1 ug. TCRdb reprocessed the immunoSEQ multiplex PCR reads via MiXCR and lists one record per CDR3 protein. Altogether roughly 140,000 distinct CDR3 sequences are present, over 85% being singletons, with the ten largest covering around 0.29%. The specimen sequenced was CD8+ T cells from PBMCs. Source of these receptors: a human donor in good health.

Turning to this clonotype: An end of the junction differs from the germline gene, which may be a read error. The CDR3 region is CASSLAGGGPDTQYF. The CDR3 DNA is TGTGCTAGCAGCTTAGCGGGCGGAGGGCCAGATACGCAGTATTTT. The chain combines TRBV7-7 with TRBJ2-3; 7 nucleotides line up with TRBD2. Germline-derived CDR1 and CDR2 are SSHAT and FNYEAQ (reference sequence). CDR3 length: 15 residues. Looking up the rest from reference TRBV7-7 and TRBJ2-3 gives the full variable domain: GAGVSQSPRYKVTKRGQDVTLRCDPISSHATLYWYQQALGQGPEFLTYFNYEAQPDKSGLPSDRFSAERPEGSISTLTIQRTEQRDSAMYRCASSLAGGGPDTQYFGPGTRLTVL.

The genes are TRBV3-1 and TRBJ2-7; no firm D call. There are 12 residues in the CDR3. Trimming took off 4 bases at V and 4 bases at J, with 8 bases between the two ends. Germline assignment: CDR1 LGHDT and CDR2 YNNKEL (reference sequence). The CDR3 loop is CASSRSGYEQYF. In DNA form, the CDR3 reads TGTGCCAGCAGCCGCTCCGGTTACGAGCAGTACTTC.

V and J are TRBV21-1 and TRBJ1-2; TRBD1, as called in the table, went unchecked against the DNA. TRBV21-1 is a pseudogene. CDR3 length: 14 residues. CDR3 sequence: CASSNDPDNYGYTF. Here the CDR3 DNA reads TGTGCCAGCAGCAATGACCCGGATAACTATGGCTACACCTTC.

V and J are TRBV7-3 and TRBJ2-5; TRBD2 might be the D (6 bases). From germline, CDR1 is SGHTA and CDR2 FQGTGA. This CDR3 is 15 amino acids long. The V end lost 2 bases, the J end lost 4 bases, and 14 bases lay between the germline ends. CDR3 coding DNA: TGTGCCAGCAGCTTAGGTATCGGGGGAGCAGAGACCCAGTACTTC. Its protein product is CASSLGIGGAETQYF.

The chain joins TRBV9 to TRBJ2-3, with D uncertain. CDR1 and CDR2 from the germline V gene are SGDLS and YYNGEE. The CDR3 is 15 amino acids. V was cut by 3 bases and J by 0 bases, with 11 bases left in between. The CDR3 DNA reads as TGTGCCAGCAGCGGTCTTCCCACTAGCACAGATACGCAGTATTTT. It yields the protein CASSGLPTSTDTQYF.

V usage is TRBV7-9 and J usage is TRBJ2-3, with TRBD2 matching 12 bases. Germline V lookup: CDR1 SEHNR, CDR2 FQNEAQ (reference sequence). The CDR3 consists of 17 residues. J was trimmed by 4 bases and V by 3 bases; bases with no gene match: 8. CDR3 bases: TGTGCCAGCAGCTTCACCCTAGCGGGGGGGCCCGCAGATACGCAGTATTTT. It codes for CASSFTLAGGPADTQYF.

The chain carries TRBV21-1 and TRBJ2-7; the table's D call, TRBD2, has no DNA check behind it. TRBV21-1 is a pseudogene locus. This CDR3 has 13 amino acids. In DNA, the CDR3 is TGTGCCAGCAACCAGACCCGGGCCCACGAGCAGTACTTC. Its translation is CASNQTRAHEQYF.

This chain uses TRBV29-1 with TRBJ2-2; unclear D gene. Germline CDR1 is SQVTM and CDR2 is ANQGSEA. Trimming left V 6 bases short and J 4 bases short, with 9 bases between. This CDR3 has 12 amino acids. CDR3: CSVVYATGELFF. The CDR3 nucleotides are TGCAGCGTCGTGTACGCCACCGGGGAGCTGTTTTTT.

This clonotype was counted once. The chain uses TRBV23-1 and TRBJ1-5, with 7 bases matching TRBD1. TRBV23-1 is known as an ORF, though its function is uncertain. The CDR3 runs to 16 residues. V was pared by 0 bases and J by 4 bases, with 6 bases of the junction left unmatched. The CDR3 DNA reads TGCGCCAGCAGTCAATCGAAGGGGGCAAGGAATCAGCCCCAGCATTTT. This sequence encodes CASSQSKGARNQPQHF.